This TCR beta chain stems from a study of metastatic and nonmetastatic thyroid tumors. Study as a whole: Across peripheral blood and tumor or nodule tissue samples taken from malignant and benign thyroid patients, the repertoires were compared with one another. Overall study results and limits: It was reportedly found that TCR beta diversity was significantly higher in malignant thyroid tumors than in benign nodules, a difference seen in both blood and tumor samples.

In the original analysis: Building a distant-metastasis classifier for papillary thyroid cancer drew on CDR3 differences across clinicopathological groups. Using MiXCR, TCRdb reanalyzed the PCR reads. It is TCRdb's table, rather than the study itself, that gives the V and J calls and clone size. The table records about 93,000 clones, over 9.5% of them present only once. This clone was observed many times. Its cognate antigen is unknown. Germline CDR1 is DFQATT and CDR2 is SNEGSKA (reference sequence). Trimming removed 1 base from V and 4 bases from J; junction bases left unmatched: 7. The CDR3 spans 15 residues. No treatment had been given to any patient before thyroid surgery.

Sequences were obtained from blood. The TCR comes from a female donor with papillary thyroid cancer or a benign thyroid nodule (not recorded which). Some clones in this sample may be carry-over from other donors' samples. The chain couples TRBV20-1 to TRBJ1-2; 9 bases are a match to TRBD1. The CDR3 region is CSARGPGQGGYGYTF. The CDR3 DNA follows: TGCAGTGCTAGAGGACCGGGACAGGGAGGCTATGGCTACACCTTC.